The 27 T cell receptor beta chains below come from one sample, sequenced in a study of vaccination effects on CD4 cells after COVID-19. These receptors lack a known antigen. In the ViraFEST assay, antigen-specific CD4+ clonotypes were identified by expansion after peptide-pool stimulation. Isolating CD4+ T cells followed more than eight days of culture. Clones were read by immunoSEQ multiplex PCR, and TCRdb kept only the in-frame ones, dropping some. Of 50,000 to 65,000 clones in the sample, roughly 79% were seen once. Sequencing was performed on CD4+ T cells from PBMCs cultured with HCoV-229E spike peptides, taken before COVID-19 vaccination. These receptors all come from a human donor who received a COVID-19 vaccine.

The DNA of the CDR3 is TGTGCCAGCAGCCACGGACAGGCGAACACCGGGGAGCTGTTTTTT. As protein: CASSHGQANTGELFF. The J gene is TRBJ2-2, the V gene TRBV3-1 (or the pseudogene TRBV3-2), with 7 bases lining up with TRBD1. Losses at the gene ends were 3 bases for V and 0 bases for J; bases not matched to a gene: 1. Per germline, CDR1 LGHDT and CDR2 YNNKEL (reference sequence). CDR3 size: 15 residues.

The chain is built from TRBV7-2 and TRBJ2-3, with D tentatively TRBD1 (6 bases). This CDR3 has 16 residues. V was trimmed by 0 bases and J by 0 bases, leaving 10 bases between them. CDR1 is SGHTA and CDR2 is FQGNSA in the germline V gene. CDR3 in DNA: TGTGCCAGCAGCTTAGCGGTACAGGGAAGCACAGATACGCAGTATTTT. This encodes CASSLAVQGSTDTQYF.

V is TRBV2 and J is TRBJ1-6; a possible D gene is TRBD1 (5 bases). From germline, CDR1 is SNHLY and CDR2 FYNNEI. Trimming took 8 bases from V and 10 from J, leaving 12 bases between them. This CDR3 contains 12 residues. In nucleotides, the CDR3 is TGTGCCAGCCGGGGGGAGGGCTCACCCCTCCACTTT. Encoded protein: CASRGEGSPLHF.

This rearrangement joins TRBV11-2 to TRBJ2-3; no clear D. This CDR3 spans 14 amino acids. Germline V gives CDR1 SGHAT, CDR2 FQNNGV. V was trimmed by 4 bases and J by 9 bases, leaving 17 bases between them. The chain's CDR3 is CASSWPRPLETQYF. The CDR3 nucleotides read TGTGCCAGCAGCTGGCCACGGCCTCTGGAGACGCAGTATTTT.

The chain recombines TRBV19 with TRBJ2-3; D uncertain. The CDR3 is 13 residues long. Trimming stripped 4 bases from V and 2 bases from J, with 7 bases between. CDR1 is LNHDA, CDR2 SQIVND, per germline (reference sequence). The CDR3 sequence: CASSNAFTDTQYF. CDR3 nucleotide sequence: TGTGCCAGTAGTAACGCGTTCACAGATACGCAGTATTTT.

This clone was observed a few times. The rearrangement uses TRBV5-5 and TRBJ2-3, with 11 bases aligning to TRBD2. The CDR3 length is 17 residues. The J segment lost 5 bases and the V segment lost 4 bases, leaving 12 bases of the junction unmatched. Germline-derived CDR1 and CDR2 are SGHKS and YYEKEE (reference sequence). In nucleotides, the CDR3 is TGTGCCAGCAGCCCAATATTGACTAGCGGGGCCCAAGATACGCAGTATTTT. Protein product: CASSPILTSGAQDTQYF. The full variable domain, its missing parts supplied by reference TRBV5-5 and TRBJ2-3, is DAGVTQSPTHLIKTRGQQVTLRCSPISGHKSVSWYQQVLGQGPQFIFQYYEKEERGRGNFPDRFSARQFPNYSSELNVNALLLGDSALYLCASSPILTSGAQDTQYFGPGTRLTVL.

This chain joins TRBV18 and TRBJ2-5, with D possibly matching TRBD2 (6 bases). V lost 7 bases and J 0 bases, leaving 15 bases between the germline ends. Per the germline V gene, CDR1 is KGHSH and CDR2 is LQKENI. The CDR3 contains 15 residues. The CDR3 here is CASCTGRGDQETQYF. Written as DNA, the CDR3 is TGTGCCAGCTGCACCGGTCGCGGGGACCAAGAGACCCAGTACTTC.

The V and J genes are TRBV19 and TRBJ2-1, with TRBD1 matching over 7 bases. J gave up 3 bases and V 8 bases, and 13 bases lay outside the gene matches. Germline-derived CDR1 and CDR2 are LNHDA and SQIVND (reference sequence). The CDR3 is made up of 16 amino acids. CDR3 loop: CASGPKQGTGYNEQFF. The CDR3 DNA follows: TGTGCCAGTGGCCCAAAACAGGGGACGGGCTACAATGAGCAGTTCTTC.

The chain has TRBV18 and TRBJ2-7; possible D gene TRBD1, 5 bases. Germline CDR1 and CDR2: KGHSH and LQKENI. This CDR3 has 14 residues. The ends were cut back, 3 bases at V and 0 bases at J, with 9 bases in the middle. In DNA, the CDR3 is TGTGCCAGCTCACCCAGCAGGGACTCCTACGAGCAGTACGTC. Amino acid sequence: CASSPSRDSYEQYV.

The gene calls are TRBV12-1 and TRBJ2-1; the DNA was not used to check the table's D call, TRBD2. TRBV12-1 constitutes a pseudogene. The CDR3 spans 12 residues. CDR3 DNA sequence: TGTGCCAGCAGCCCCGGGGGTAGTGAGCAGTTCTTC. Protein: CASSPGGSEQFF.

The CDR3, as DNA: TGTGCCAGTAGAGGACAGTGGACTGAAGCTTTCTTT. Residues: CASRGQWTEAFF. This chain connects TRBV19 to TRBJ1-1; D perhaps matches TRBD1 (6 bases). Germline V gives CDR1 LNHDA, CDR2 SQIVND (reference sequence). Deletions cut 6 bases from V and 5 bases from J, with 10 bases between. The CDR3 is made up of 12 amino acids.

This chain joins TRBV19 and TRBJ2-5; 10 bases align to TRBD1. Per germline, CDR1 LNHDA and CDR2 SQIVND (reference sequence). V dropped 6 bases and J dropped 5; count of bases not matched to a gene: 3. The CDR3 consists of 13 residues. CDR3 DNA: TGTGCCAGTAGACCGGGACAGGGGGAGACCCAGTACTTC. The encoded protein is CASRPGQGETQYF. Full variable domain (outside the CDR3, taken from reference TRBV19 and TRBJ2-5): DGGITQSPKYLFRKEGQNVTLSCEQNLNHDAMYWYRQDPGQGLRLIYYSQIVNDFQKGDIAEGYSVSREKKESFPLTVTSAQKNPTAFYLCASRPGQGETQYFGPGTRLLVL.

The chain carries TRBV15 and TRBJ2-5; D unclear. Deletions cut 1 base from V and 1 base from J, with 4 bases between. The CDR3 covers 13 residues. Germline loops: CDR1 LNHNV, CDR2 YYDKDF (reference sequence). The CDR3 DNA sequence: TGTGCCACCAGCAGAGCAGTCCAAGAGACCCAGTACTTC. Its protein product is CATSRAVQETQYF.

This clone was detected a few times. The rearrangement uses TRBV9 and TRBJ1-6; possible D gene TRBD1, 6 bases. The CDR3 is 16 residues long. Germline V lookup: CDR1 SGDLS, CDR2 YYNGEE. The V and J ends lost 3 bases and 9 bases respectively, with 19 bases between them. CDR3 in DNA: TGTGCCAGCAGCGATATCATGGACAGTTACGGTTCACCCCTCCACTTT. This sequence encodes CASSDIMDSYGSPLHF.

This clone was recorded once. This sequence joins TRBV7-2 and TRBJ1-1; TRBD1 is a possible D gene (6 bases). V was trimmed by 4 bases and J by 6 bases, leaving 15 bases between them. CDR1 is SGHTA, CDR2 FQGNSA, per germline. The CDR3 contains 14 residues. The CDR3 loop reads CASSWNGGRSEAFF. The CDR3 coding sequence is TGTGCCAGCAGCTGGAATGGGGGGCGGTCTGAAGCTTTCTTT.

The V gene is TRBV12-3 or TRBV12-4, the J gene TRBJ2-4; D perhaps matches TRBD1 (5 bases). The V and J ends lost 8 bases and 9 bases respectively, with 11 bases between them. This CDR3 comprises 11 residues. CDR3 sequence: CASLGRGIQYF. The CDR3 bases are TGTGCCAGCCTGGGTAGGGGCATTCAGTACTTC.

The rearrangement links TRBV6-5 to TRBJ2-2; TRBD1 or TRBD2 may be the D gene (5 bases each). From germline, CDR1 is MNHEY and CDR2 SVGAGI. The V gene lost 5 bases and the J gene lost 6 bases, with 13 bases spanning the gap. The CDR3 is 14 residues long. This CDR3 is CASSIRDPAGELFF. CDR3 nucleotides: TGTGCCAGCAGTATACGGGACCCCGCCGGGGAGCTGTTTTTT.

This chain joins TRBV6-5 and TRBJ1-3; 7 nucleotides match TRBD1. The CDR3 totals 13 residues. Germline V lookup: CDR1 MNHEY, CDR2 SVGAGI. The junction had 7 bases not matched to a gene; V was cut back by 6 bases and J by 8 bases. The CDR3 sequence is CASRRTGGYTIYF. The CDR3 DNA reads TGTGCCAGCAGACGGACAGGCGGGTACACCATATATTTT.

The chain links TRBV27 to TRBJ2-3; tentative D call: TRBD1 (6 bases). Trimming took off 3 bases at V and 0 bases at J, with 19 bases between the two ends. The germline V gene has CDR1 MNHEY and CDR2 SMNVEV (reference sequence). The CDR3 has 18 amino acids. CDR3 sequence (DNA): TGTGCCAGCAGTTTTAGGTTCTTGAACAGGGCTAGCACAGATACGCAGTATTTT. It codes for CASSFRFLNRASTDTQYF.

A few counts support this clone. This chain links TRBV9 with TRBJ1-2, with 9 bases fitting TRBD1. J gave up 7 bases and V 3 bases, and 10 bases lay outside the gene matches. CDR1 and CDR2 (germline): SGDLS, YYNGEE. This CDR3 is 15 amino acids long. CDR3 sequence reads: CASSARTGEGFGYTF. The CDR3 DNA reads TGTGCCAGCAGCGCTCGGACAGGGGAAGGATTTGGCTACACCTTC. Based on the CDR3 plus reference TRBV9 and TRBJ1-2, the full variable domain is DSGVTQTPKHLITATGQRVTLRCSPRSGDLSVYWYQQSLDQGLQFLIQYYNGEERAKGNILERFSAQQFPDLHSELNLSSLELGDSALYFCASSARTGEGFGYTFGSGTRLTVV.

The J gene is TRBJ1-2, the V gene TRBV24-1; 7 bases agree with TRBD1. The CDR3 sequence is 15 residues long. The V and J ends lost 3 bases and 3 bases, in that order; junction bases with no gene match: 6. Germline V CDR1 and CDR2: KGHDR, SFDVKD. The CDR3 sequence is CATSDPRGSDYGYTF. The CDR3 nucleotides are TGTGCCACCAGTGATCCCAGGGGGTCAGACTATGGCTACACCTTC.

This clone occurred once. CDR3 region: CASSQGQVATVDTQYF. The DNA for the CDR3 is TGTGCCAGCTCACAAGGACAGGTTGCCACAGTAGATACGCAGTATTTT. V and J are TRBV18 and TRBJ2-3, with 7 bases that match TRBD1. Trimming cost V 4 bases and J 5 bases; bases outside gene matches: 12. The germline CDR1 and CDR2 sequences are KGHSH and LQKENI. CDR3 size: 16 residues. The variable domain in full, with the rest retrieved from reference TRBV18 and TRBJ2-3, is NAGVMQNPRHLVRRRGQEARLRCSPMKGHSHVYWYRQLPEEGLKFMVYLQKENIIDESGMPKERFSAEFPKEGPSILRIQQVVRGDSAAYFCASSQGQVATVDTQYFGPGTRLTVL.

The rearrangement joins TRBV5-1 to TRBJ2-1; possibly TRBD2 for D (6 bases). This CDR3 has 16 residues. V lost 3 bases and J 7 bases, leaving 20 bases between the germline ends. The germline CDR1 and CDR2 sequences are SGHRS and YFSETQ. CDR3 residues: CASSSGVIVPRNEQFF. The DNA of the CDR3 is TGCGCCAGCAGCTCGGGGGTCATTGTCCCTCGGAATGAGCAGTTCTTC.

The chain uses TRBV6-2 or TRBV6-3 and TRBJ2-7; D gene ambiguous. Germline V gene lookup returns CDR1 MNHEY and CDR2 SVGEGT. CDR3 length: 13 amino acids. V shed 5 bases and J shed 5 bases, with 13 bases lying between them. CDR3 DNA: TGTGCCAGCAGTGCCTGGACCGAGGACGAGCAGTACGTC. Protein sequence: CASSAWTEDEQYV.

The rearrangement joins TRBV18 to TRBJ2-7, with a possible D match to TRBD1 (6 bases). The CDR3 runs 14 residues. V was cut by 6 bases and J by 0 bases, with 12 bases left in between. The germline V gene has CDR1 KGHSH and CDR2 LQKENI. CDR3 in DNA: TGTGCCAGCTCGACCACGGACAGCTCCTACGAGCAGTACGTC. Translating it yields CASSTTDSSYEQYV.

The genes are TRBV3-1 (or the pseudogene TRBV3-2) and TRBJ1-2, with D perhaps TRBD1 (5 bases). This CDR3 region has 16 residues. V lost 4 bases, J lost 0 bases, and 15 bases lay in between. Germline V gene lookup returns CDR1 LGHDT and CDR2 YNNKEL (reference sequence). This chain's CDR3 is CASSPGPIDTNYGYTF. The CDR3 region has the DNA TGTGCCAGCAGCCCGGGACCAATTGATACTAACTATGGCTACACCTTC.

The V and J genes are TRBV30 and TRBJ1-1; D not resolved. Trimming shortened V by 2 bases and J by 0 bases, and 16 bases separated the two germline ends. The germline V gene encodes CDR1 GTSNPN and CDR2 SVGIG (reference sequence). There are 16 residues in the CDR3. CDR3 nucleotide sequence: TGTGCCTGGAGTCCGCTGGCCCGGGCCCTGAACACTGAAGCTTTCTTT. Its translation is CAWSPLARALNTEAFF.